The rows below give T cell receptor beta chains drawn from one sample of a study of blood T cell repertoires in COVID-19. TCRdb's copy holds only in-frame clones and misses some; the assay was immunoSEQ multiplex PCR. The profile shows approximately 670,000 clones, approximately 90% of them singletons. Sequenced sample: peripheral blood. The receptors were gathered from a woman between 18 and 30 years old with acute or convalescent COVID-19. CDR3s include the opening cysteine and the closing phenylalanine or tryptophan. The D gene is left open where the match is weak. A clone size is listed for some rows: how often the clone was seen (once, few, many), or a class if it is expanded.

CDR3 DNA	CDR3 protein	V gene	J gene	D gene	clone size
TGTGCCAGCAGCCAAAACAGGGGAGGAGGGTCTGAAGCTTTCTTT	CASSQNRGGGSEAFF	TRBV14	TRBJ1-1	TRBD1	-
TGTGCCAGCAGCGCGGGGAGTTATCAGCCCCAGCATTTT	CASSAGSYQPQHF	TRBV28	TRBJ1-5	-	few
TGTGCCAGCAGCGTTGGGGAGGGGAGCTCTGGAAACACCATATATTTT	CASSVGEGSSGNTIYF	TRBV9	TRBJ1-3	-	-
TGTGCCAGCGCGGGACGTACTAATGAAAAACTGTTTTTT	CASAGRTNEKLFF	TRBV25-1	TRBJ1-4	-	-
TGTGCCAGCAGCGCGCCTTGGGGGCACAGGGTAATGAACACTGAAGCTTTCTTT	CASSAPWGHRVMNTEAFF	TRBV11-2	TRBJ1-1	-	-
TGTGCCACCAGTGATTTCGCAGGCTGGGGGGTAGATACGCAGTATTTT	CATSDFAGWGVDTQYF	TRBV24-1	TRBJ2-3	-	-
TGTGCCAGCAGAATGGGACAGCTGAACACTGAAGCTTTCTTT	CASRMGQLNTEAFF	TRBV6-6	TRBJ1-1	TRBD1	-
TGTGCCAGCAGTCCGACTGGAGTCTATGGCTACACCTTC	CASSPTGVYGYTF	TRBV6-5	TRBJ1-2	-	-
TGTGCCAGTACCTCAGCGGGGGGGCCGTACGAGCAGTACTTC	CASTSAGGPYEQYF	TRBV19	TRBJ2-7	TRBD2	-
TGCGCCAGCAGCCAAGGCAGGGATCAGCCCCAGCATTTT	CASSQGRDQPQHF	TRBV4-3	TRBJ1-5	-	-
TGTGCCAGCAGCTTAAAGGTGGAGAATGGCTACACCTTC	CASSLKVENGYTF	TRBV7-9	TRBJ1-2	-	-
TGTGCCAGCAACTTCGTACAGGGAGGGAGCACTGAAGCTTTCTTT	CASNFVQGGSTEAFF	TRBV6-5	TRBJ1-1	-	-
TGTGCCAGCAGCAAGTGCACTATCAACGAGCAGTACTTC	CASSKCTINEQYF	TRBV21-1	TRBJ2-7	-	-
TGTGCCAGCAGTTCGTTCCGAGGGAAAGGCTACACCTTC	CASSSFRGKGYTF	TRBV27	TRBJ1-2	-	-
TGTGCCACCAGTGACCCGGGGGTAGCGGGGGGTAGTGAGACCCAGTACTTC	CATSDPGVAGGSETQYF	TRBV24-1	TRBJ2-5	TRBD2	-
TGTGCCAGCAGTGACCCGCCGGGACAGGGCTCGGACGAGCAGTACTTC	CASSDPPGQGSDEQYF	TRBV6-1	TRBJ2-7	TRBD1	once
TGTGCCAGCAGCTTAGGTAGCAGGAACACTGAAGCTTTCTTT	CASSLGSRNTEAFF	TRBV7-3	TRBJ1-1	-	-